The 22 T cell receptor beta chains below were found in one sample sequenced in a study of T cells in narcolepsy. Sequenced by immunoSEQ multiplex PCR; TCRdb stores in-frame clones only, minus some. The table shows over 30,000 clones, with approximately 86% occurring only once. The sequencing sample was made of CD45RA- memory CD4+ T cells from PBMCs. The receptor set was obtained from a human donor with narcolepsy.

The rearrangement links TRBV6-5 to TRBJ2-7, with TRBD1 matching 9 bases. Trimming removed 6 bases from V and 12 bases from J; junction bases left unmatched: 15. The CDR3 extends over 14 amino acids. CDR1 MNHEY and CDR2 SVGAGI come from the germline V gene. The CDR3 spells CASSPRDRVLNAYF. The CDR3 DNA reads TGTGCCAGCAGCCCCCGGGACAGGGTCCTCAATGCGTACTTC.

The rearrangement joins TRBV19 to TRBJ1-2; a weak D match, TRBD1 (6 bases). The ends were cut back, 6 bases at V and 3 bases at J, with 17 bases in the middle. Germline V gene sequence: CDR1 LNHDA, CDR2 SQIVND (reference sequence). The length of the CDR3 is 15 residues. The CDR3 reads CASSAGTDSHYGYTF. CDR3 sequence (DNA): TGTGCCAGTAGCGCCGGTACGGACAGCCACTATGGCTACACCTTC.

CDR3 loop: CSAYYPGRGNTEAFF. The DNA of the CDR3 is TGCAGCGCTTATTACCCGGGACGGGGAAACACTGAAGCTTTCTTT. The chain couples TRBV29-1 to TRBJ1-1; TRBD1 is a possible D gene (5 bases). CDR1 SQVTM and CDR2 ANQGSEA come from the germline V gene. This CDR3 has 15 amino acids. V was clipped by 7 bases and J by 2 bases, with 20 bases between them.

The DNA for the CDR3 is TGTGCCAGCAGTGACTCGACGACTAGGTCGGCAGATACGCAGTATTTT. Residues: CASSDSTTRSADTQYF. The V gene is TRBV6-4, the J gene TRBJ2-3; D is perhaps TRBD2 (6 bases). With 0 bases removed from V and 4 bases from J, the gap between germline ends came to 14 bases. Germline V gene lookup returns CDR1 MRHNA and CDR2 SNTAGT. The CDR3 covers 16 residues.

This chain connects TRBV11-2 to TRBJ2-1; D is unclear. Germline CDR1 reads SGHAT; CDR2 reads FQNNGV. The CDR3 is 13 amino acids. Deletions cut 1 base from V and 5 bases from J, with 6 bases between. The CDR3 nucleotides read TGTGCCAGCAGCTTAGCTAGGGACAATGAGCAGTTCTTC. Protein sequence: CASSLARDNEQFF.

CDR3 DNA: TGCGCCAGCAGACCCTTGGCGAACCCCGGGGCTGAAGCTTTCTTT. Protein sequence: CASRPLANPGAEAFF. The chain links TRBV5-1 to TRBJ1-1, with D unclear. Germline lookup yields CDR1 SGHRS and CDR2 YFSETQ. The V end was cut by 5 bases, the J end by 6 bases, with 20 bases between. This CDR3 is 15 amino acids long.

This clone was observed once. The rearrangement uses TRBV10-1 and TRBJ2-7; D gene uncertain. The CDR3 extends over 13 amino acids. Per the germline V gene, CDR1 is WNHNN and CDR2 is SYGVQD (reference sequence). Trimming left V 3 bases short and J 0 bases short, with 6 bases between. For the CDR3, the DNA is TGCGCCAGCAGTGACCTCTTCTCCTACGAGCAGTACTTC. Protein: CASSDLFSYEQYF.

The chain joins TRBV28 to TRBJ2-2, with a weak D call TRBD2 (5 bases). Germline V gene sequence: CDR1 MDHEN, CDR2 SYDVKM. The CDR3 is made up of 16 amino acids. V lost 4 bases to trimming and J lost 6 bases, with 18 bases between them. CDR3 residues: CASSYLGGSISGELFF. Written as DNA, the CDR3 is TGTGCCAGCAGTTACCTTGGAGGATCAATATCCGGGGAGCTGTTTTTT.

The rearrangement links TRBV28 to TRBJ1-2, with no clear D. The CDR3 extends over 12 amino acids. The V end was cut by 1 base, the J end by 5 bases, with 5 bases between. Looked up from germline, CDR1 is MDHEN and CDR2 is SYDVKM. CDR3 amino acids: CASSLSAYGYTF. CDR3 in DNA: TGTGCCAGCAGTTTATCAGCTTATGGCTACACCTTC.

This clone was seen once. The chain couples TRBV21-1 to TRBJ1-5; the table's D gene call, TRBD1, was not cross checked with the DNA. TRBV21-1 is a recognized pseudogene. The CDR3 totals 16 residues. The CDR3 nucleotides are TGTGCCAGCAGCCAAAATAGGACAGCGAGCAATCAGCCCCAGCATTTT. Protein: CASSQNRTASNQPQHF.

The rearrangement links TRBV6-5 to TRBJ1-4; tentative D call: TRBD1 (6 bases). Looked up from germline, CDR1 is MNHEY and CDR2 is SVGAGI. V lost 6 bases and J 2 bases, leaving 13 bases between the germline ends. This CDR3 has 15 amino acids. This CDR3 is CASSSPGATNEKLFF. The CDR3 nucleotides are TGTGCCAGCAGCTCCCCGGGGGCGACTAATGAAAAACTGTTTTTT.

This chain links TRBV5-1 with TRBJ1-3; maybe TRBD1 (5 bases). This CDR3 comprises 15 residues. Trimming left V 4 bases short and J 0 bases short, with 11 bases between. Germline V gives CDR1 SGHRS, CDR2 YFSETQ. The CDR3 DNA reads TGCGCCAGCAGCAGGGACGGAGTCTCTGGAAACACCATATATTTT. As protein: CASSRDGVSGNTIYF.

The chain joins TRBV7-3 to TRBJ1-2, with D possibly matching TRBD1 (6 bases). The germline V gene has CDR1 SGHTA and CDR2 FQGTGA. V lost 4 bases to trimming and J lost 6 bases, with 12 bases between them. The CDR3 has 13 residues. As DNA, the CDR3 is TGTGCCAGCAGCTCTACGGACAGTAATGGCTACACCTTC. Its translation: CASSSTDSNGYTF.

The V gene is TRBV21-1, the J gene TRBJ1-3. TRBV21-1 is deemed a pseudogene. This CDR3 is built from 16 residues. CDR3 loop: CASSKVSPRDGNTIYF. The CDR3 DNA is TGTGCCAGCAGCAAGGTGTCGCCCCGGGATGGAAACACCATATATTTT.

V usage is TRBV9 and J usage is TRBJ2-3, with TRBD2 as a possible D gene (6 bases). Germline lookup yields CDR1 SGDLS and CDR2 YYNGEE. The CDR3 is 16 amino acids. Trimming removed 3 bases at V and 2 bases at J, with 16 bases between. The CDR3, as DNA: TGTGCCAGCAGCGGGACCGGGACTTCCTTCACAGATACGCAGTATTTT. Protein product: CASSGTGTSFTDTQYF.

The V and J genes are TRBV2 and TRBJ2-7; TRBD1 aligns across 7 bases. The germline gives CDR1 SNHLY, CDR2 FYNNEI. V lost 6 bases, J lost 4 bases, and 12 bases stayed unmatched. The length of the CDR3 is 15 residues. The CDR3 DNA is TGTGCCAGCAGCCCAGGGGGTGTTCGAGTATACGAGCAGTACTTC. Amino acid sequence: CASSPGGVRVYEQYF. Complete variable domain (other parts from reference TRBV2 and TRBJ2-7): EPEVTQTPSHQVTQMGQEVILRCVPISNHLYFYWYRQILGQKVEFLVSFYNNEISEKSEIFDDQFSVERPDGSNFTLKIRSTKLEDSAMYFCASSPGGVRVYEQYFGPGTRLTVT.

V gene TRBV5-4 combines with J gene TRBJ2-7; D gene unclear. In germline, CDR1 is SGHNT, CDR2 YYREEE (reference sequence). V gave up 0 bases and J gave up 2 bases, with 3 bases separating them. CDR3 length equals 12 residues. CDR3 DNA sequence: TGTGCCAGCAGCTTGGACGCCTACGAGCAGTACTTC. This gives the protein CASSLDAYEQYF.

This clone is termed medium-sized. The chain links TRBV19 to TRBJ1-5; 7 bases fit TRBD1. Germline V gives CDR1 LNHDA, CDR2 SQIVND (reference sequence). The CDR3 extends over 14 amino acids. The J segment lost 2 bases and the V segment lost 7 bases, leaving 5 bases of the junction unmatched. The CDR3 coding sequence is TGTGCCAGTAACAGGGGCGAGGGCAATCAGCCCCAGCATTTT. It specifies CASNRGEGNQPQHF. Filled out from reference TRBV19 and TRBJ1-5, the complete variable domain reads DGGITQSPKYLFRKEGQNVTLSCEQNLNHDAMYWYRQDPGQGLRLIYYSQIVNDFQKGDIAEGYSVSREKKESFPLTVTSAQKNPTAFYLCASNRGEGNQPQHFGDGTRLSIL.

The genes are TRBV11-1 and TRBJ2-5, with 8 bases that match TRBD2. This CDR3 comprises 18 residues. The J segment lost 2 bases and the V segment lost 6 bases, leaving 17 bases of the junction unmatched. The germline gives CDR1 SGHAT, CDR2 FQDESV (reference sequence). In DNA form, the CDR3 reads TGTGCCAGCAGTCCTCGGGGGGCTGCGGGGGGCCTTCAAGAGACCCAGTACTTC. Translating gives CASSPRGAAGGLQETQYF.

This clone is medium-sized in the sample. This chain uses TRBV4-3 with TRBJ1-6; possibly TRBD1 for D (5 bases). CDR1 and CDR2 (germline): LGHNA, YSLEER. The CDR3 sequence is 15 residues long. The V and J ends lost 0 bases and 10 bases respectively, with 13 bases between them. CDR3 sequence (DNA): TGCGCCAGCAGCCAAGACCGCAAGGGGCAGTCACCCCTCCACTTT. It codes for CASSQDRKGQSPLHF.

This sequence joins TRBV25-1 and TRBJ2-7; D remains ambiguous. Germline-derived CDR1 and CDR2 are MGHDK and SYGVNS. Deletions cut 8 bases from V and 6 bases from J, with 11 bases between. The CDR3 length is 11 residues. The CDR3 is CASGPSFEQYF. The CDR3 coding sequence is TGTGCCAGCGGTCCGAGCTTCGAGCAGTACTTC.

The rearrangement joins TRBV6-5 to TRBJ1-6; D is perhaps TRBD1 (5 bases). Trimming cost V 0 bases and J 7 bases, with 10 bases left between them. The germline gives CDR1 MNHEY, CDR2 SVGAGI. The CDR3 is made up of 15 amino acids. The CDR3 region is CASSYSGTSNSPLHF. The CDR3 DNA follows: TGTGCCAGCAGTTACTCGGGGACCTCAAATTCACCCCTCCACTTT.